This T cell receptor beta chain emerged from a study of T-cell memory formation after mild COVID-19. Trimming left V 4 bases short and J 5 bases short, with 6 bases between. Per the germline V gene, CDR1 is SEHNR and CDR2 is FQNEAQ (reference sequence). CDR3 size: 12 residues. Constant-segment primers and 5'RACE yielded cDNA libraries for TCR alpha and TCR beta, each carrying sample barcodes and UMIs. Each CDR3 protein gets one entry after TCRdb re-called the 5' RACE reads with MiXCR. The sample includes roughly 100,000 distinct CDR3 sequences, about 16% seen only once; the top ten take approximately 40%.

The sequencing input was PBMCs or a T cell subset sorted from them (not recorded which). The genes are TRBV7-9 and TRBJ2-1; D is ambiguous. This clonotype was obtained from a man between 18 and 29 years old who had mild COVID-19 (a few samples of this study predate the infection). Cell type and time point are not known. This chain's CDR3 is CASSSFNNEQFF. The CDR3 bases are TGTGCCAGCAGCTCGTTCAACAATGAGCAGTTCTTC.